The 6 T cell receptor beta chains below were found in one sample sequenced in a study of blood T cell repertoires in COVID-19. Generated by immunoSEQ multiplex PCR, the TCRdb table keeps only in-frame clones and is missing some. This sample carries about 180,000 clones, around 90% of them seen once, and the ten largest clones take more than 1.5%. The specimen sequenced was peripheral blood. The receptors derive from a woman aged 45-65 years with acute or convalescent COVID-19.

CDR3 loop: CASNRGGGNQPQHF. Here the CDR3 DNA reads TGTGCCAGCAATAGAGGCGGCGGAAATCAGCCCCAGCATTTT. The chain carries TRBV6-5 and TRBJ1-5; no clear D gene. CDR3 length: 14 amino acids. V was cut by 7 bases and J by 4 bases, with 14 bases left in between. Germline V gene lookup returns CDR1 MNHEY and CDR2 SVGAGI.

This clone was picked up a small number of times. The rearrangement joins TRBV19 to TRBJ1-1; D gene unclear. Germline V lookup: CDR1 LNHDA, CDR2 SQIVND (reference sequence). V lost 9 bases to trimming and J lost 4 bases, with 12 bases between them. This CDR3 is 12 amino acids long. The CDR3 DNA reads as TGTGCCAGCAAACAAGGGAGCACTGAAGCTTTCTTT. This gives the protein CASKQGSTEAFF.

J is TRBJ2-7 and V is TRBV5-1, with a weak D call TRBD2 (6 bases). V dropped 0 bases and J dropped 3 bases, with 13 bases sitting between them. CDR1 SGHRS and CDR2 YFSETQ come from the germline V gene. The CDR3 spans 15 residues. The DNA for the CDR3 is TGCGCCAGCAGCTTGGTGGGCGGGACTGACTACGAGCAGTACTTC. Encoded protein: CASSLVGGTDYEQYF.

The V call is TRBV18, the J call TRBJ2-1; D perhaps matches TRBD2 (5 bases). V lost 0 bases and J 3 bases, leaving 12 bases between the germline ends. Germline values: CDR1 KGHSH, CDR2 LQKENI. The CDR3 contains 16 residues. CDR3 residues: CASSPPPGGGYNEQFF. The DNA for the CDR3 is TGTGCCAGCTCACCACCGCCCGGAGGAGGCTACAATGAGCAGTTCTTC.

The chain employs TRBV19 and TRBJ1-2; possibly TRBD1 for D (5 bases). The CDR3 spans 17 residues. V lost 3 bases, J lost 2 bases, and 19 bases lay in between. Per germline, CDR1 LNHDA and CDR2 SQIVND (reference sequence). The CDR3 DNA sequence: TGTGCCAGTAGTATGACGGTGGGGGGTGGAGAAAACTATGGCTACACCTTC. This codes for CASSMTVGGGENYGYTF.

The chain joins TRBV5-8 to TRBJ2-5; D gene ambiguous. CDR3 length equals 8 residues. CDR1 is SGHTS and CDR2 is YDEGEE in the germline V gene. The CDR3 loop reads CAIRSQYF. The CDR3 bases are TGTGCTATACGGAGCCAGTACTTC. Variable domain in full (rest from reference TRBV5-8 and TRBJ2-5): EAGVTQSPTHLIKTRGQQATLRCSPISGHTSVYWYQQALGLGLQFLLWYDEGEERNRGNFPPRFSGRQFPNYSSELNVNALELEDSALYLCAIRSQYFGPGTRLLVL.